This T cell receptor beta chain is from a study of T cells expressing NK-cell markers. As for the study in general: It was from sorted CD3+CD56+NKG2C+, CD3+CD56+NKG2C- and CD3+CD56-NKG2C+ T cells that TCR beta repertoires came. One of eight sequenced donors was HCMV-seronegative; the other seven were seropositive.

Findings of the study overall: Similarly, these clonotypes led the CD3+CD56-NKG2C+ fraction as well in several donors.

The authors made TCR beta cDNA libraries by 5'RACE template switching. This switching added a universal primer site and UMIs. TCRdb re-analyzed the 5' RACE reads; it lists each CDR3 protein once, without DNA. This sample's clone table lists almost 450,000 distinct CDR3 sequences. Turning to this clonotype: The antigen is not known.

The sample consisted of blood T cells: a sorted CD56 or NKG2C T cell subset, CD4+ or CD8+ T cells, or bulk PBMC T cells (not recorded which). The source of this sequence is a woman between 18 and 75 years old in good health.

This CDR3 reads CSVGAHLAKNIQYF. V and J are TRBV20-1 and TRBJ2-4; TCRdb's assignment of TRBD1 cannot be checked, as there is no DNA. CDR3 size: 14 residues. CDR1 DFQATT and CDR2 SNEGSKA come from the germline V gene (reference sequence).